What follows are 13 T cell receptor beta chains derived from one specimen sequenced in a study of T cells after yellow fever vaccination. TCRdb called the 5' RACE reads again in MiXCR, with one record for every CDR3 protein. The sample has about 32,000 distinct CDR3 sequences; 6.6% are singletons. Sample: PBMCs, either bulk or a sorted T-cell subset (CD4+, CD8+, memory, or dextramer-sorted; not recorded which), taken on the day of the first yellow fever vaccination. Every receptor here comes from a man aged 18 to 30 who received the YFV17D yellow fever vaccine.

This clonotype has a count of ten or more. In nucleotides, the CDR3 is TGTGCCAGCAGCCCCCCCTGGGCACAAGAGACCCAGTACTTC. Amino acids: CASSPPWAQETQYF. The chain couples TRBV9 to TRBJ2-5, with unresolved D. Germline V gives CDR1 SGDLS, CDR2 YYNGEE. This CDR3 is built from 14 residues. V was cut by 4 bases and J by 2 bases, with 12 bases left in between.

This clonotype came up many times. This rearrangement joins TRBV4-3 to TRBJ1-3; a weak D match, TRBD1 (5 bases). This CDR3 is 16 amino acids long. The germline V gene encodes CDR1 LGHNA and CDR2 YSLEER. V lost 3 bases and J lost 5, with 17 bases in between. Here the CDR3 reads CASSQETGGSRNTIYF. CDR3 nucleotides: TGCGCCAGCAGCCAGGAAACCGGGGGGAGCAGAAACACCATATATTTT.

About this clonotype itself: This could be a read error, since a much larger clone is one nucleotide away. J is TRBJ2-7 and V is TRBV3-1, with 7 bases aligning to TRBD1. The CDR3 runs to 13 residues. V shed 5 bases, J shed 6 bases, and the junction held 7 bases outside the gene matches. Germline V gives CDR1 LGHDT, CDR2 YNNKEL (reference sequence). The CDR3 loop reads CASSSRYRGEQYF. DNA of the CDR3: TGTGCCAGCAGCTCCCGGTACAGGGGCGAGCAGTACTTC.

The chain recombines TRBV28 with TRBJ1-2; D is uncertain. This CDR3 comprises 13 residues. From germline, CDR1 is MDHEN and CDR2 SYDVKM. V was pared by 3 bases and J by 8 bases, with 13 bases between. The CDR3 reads CASSFGRAYGYTF. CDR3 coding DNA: TGTGCCAGCAGTTTCGGAAGGGCTTACGGCTACACCTTC.

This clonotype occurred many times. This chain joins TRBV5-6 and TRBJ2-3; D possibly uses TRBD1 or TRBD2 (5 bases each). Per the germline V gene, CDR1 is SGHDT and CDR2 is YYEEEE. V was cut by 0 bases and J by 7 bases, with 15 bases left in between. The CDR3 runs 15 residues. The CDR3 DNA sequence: TGTGCCAGCAGCTTGGCGGGGCAGCCCACGAATACGCAGTATTTT. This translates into CASSLAGQPTNTQYF.

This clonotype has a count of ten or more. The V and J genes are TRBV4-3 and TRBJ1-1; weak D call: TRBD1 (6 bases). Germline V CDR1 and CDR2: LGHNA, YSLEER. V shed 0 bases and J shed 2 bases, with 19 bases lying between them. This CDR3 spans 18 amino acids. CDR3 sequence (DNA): TGCGCCAGCAGCCAAGATTTCCACAGGGAAATGGCAAACACTGAAGCTTTCTTT. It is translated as CASSQDFHREMANTEAFF.

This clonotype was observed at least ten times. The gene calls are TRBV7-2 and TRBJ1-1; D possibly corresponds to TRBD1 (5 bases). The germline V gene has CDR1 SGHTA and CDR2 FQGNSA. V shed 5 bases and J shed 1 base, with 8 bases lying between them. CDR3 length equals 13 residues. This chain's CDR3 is CASSKTANTEAFF. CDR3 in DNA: TGTGCCAGCAGCAAGACAGCGAACACTGAAGCTTTCTTT.

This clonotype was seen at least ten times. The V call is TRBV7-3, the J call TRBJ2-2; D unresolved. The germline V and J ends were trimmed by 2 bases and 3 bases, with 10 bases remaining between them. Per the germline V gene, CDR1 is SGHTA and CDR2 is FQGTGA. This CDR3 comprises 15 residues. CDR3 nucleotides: TGTGCCAGCAGCTTATCTGGGCTGGACACCGGGGAGCTGTTTTTT. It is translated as CASSLSGLDTGELFF.

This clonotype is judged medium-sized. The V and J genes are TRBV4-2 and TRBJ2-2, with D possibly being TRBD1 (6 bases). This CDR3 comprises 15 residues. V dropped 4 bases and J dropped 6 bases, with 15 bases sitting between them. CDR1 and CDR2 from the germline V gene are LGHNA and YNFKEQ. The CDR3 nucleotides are TGTGCCAGCAGCCCCTACAAGGACAGTCCCGGGGAGCTGTTTTTT. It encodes CASSPYKDSPGELFF.

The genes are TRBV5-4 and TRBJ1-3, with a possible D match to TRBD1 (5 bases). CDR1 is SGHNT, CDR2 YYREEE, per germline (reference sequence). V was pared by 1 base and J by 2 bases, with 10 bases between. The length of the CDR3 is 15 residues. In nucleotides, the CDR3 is TGTGCCAGCAGCTTGCAGGGCTTAGCTGGAAACACCATATATTTT. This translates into CASSLQGLAGNTIYF. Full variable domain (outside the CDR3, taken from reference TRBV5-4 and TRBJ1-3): ETGVTQSPTHLIKTRGQQVTLRCSSQSGHNTVSWYQQALGQGPQFIFQYYREEENGRGNFPPRFSGLQFPNYSSELNVNALELDDSALYLCASSLQGLAGNTIYFGEGSWLTVV.

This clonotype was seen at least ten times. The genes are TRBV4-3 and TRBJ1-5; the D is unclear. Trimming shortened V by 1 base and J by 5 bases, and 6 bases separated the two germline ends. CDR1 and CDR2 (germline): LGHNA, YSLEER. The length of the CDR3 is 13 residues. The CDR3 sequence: CASSQARDQPQHF. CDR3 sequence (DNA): TGCGCCAGCAGCCAAGCCAGAGATCAGCCCCAGCATTTT.

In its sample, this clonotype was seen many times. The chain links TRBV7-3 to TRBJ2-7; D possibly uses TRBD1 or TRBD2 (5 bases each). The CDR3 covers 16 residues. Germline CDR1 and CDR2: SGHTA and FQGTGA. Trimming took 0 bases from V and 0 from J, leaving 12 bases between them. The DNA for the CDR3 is TGTGCCAGCAGCTTAACGCCGGGACGCAACTCCTACGAGCAGTACTTC. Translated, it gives CASSLTPGRNSYEQYF.

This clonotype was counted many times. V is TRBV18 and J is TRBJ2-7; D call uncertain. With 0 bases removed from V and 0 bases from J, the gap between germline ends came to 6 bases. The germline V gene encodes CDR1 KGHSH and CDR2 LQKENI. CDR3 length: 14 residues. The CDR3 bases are TGTGCCAGCTCACCACCTTACACCTCCTACGAGCAGTACTTC. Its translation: CASSPPYTSYEQYF.